The 11 T cell receptor beta chains listed next were all sequenced from one sample in a study of OX40 agonist ivuxolimab in advanced cancers. The method was immunoSEQ multiplex PCR; TCRdb's version includes in-frame clones alone and lacks a portion of them. The sample has 90,000 or so clones; over 75% are singletons. The specimen comprised CD4+ or CD8+ T cells sorted from blood, sampled in a trial of the OX40 agonist ivuxolimab. The receptors stem from an adult with an advanced solid tumor such as melanoma, head and neck, liver or kidney cancer.

This chain connects TRBV28 to TRBJ1-2, with TRBD1 as a possible D gene (6 bases). The CDR3 contains 14 residues. From germline, CDR1 is MDHEN and CDR2 SYDVKM. V lost 4 bases to trimming and J lost 1 base, with 10 bases between them. The CDR3 DNA is TGTGCCAGCAGTTGGGGCAGGGGTAACTATGGCTACACCTTC. Translated, it gives CASSWGRGNYGYTF.

V gene TRBV5-5 combines with J gene TRBJ2-7; 12 bases align to TRBD1. CDR1 and CDR2 (germline): SGHKS, YYEKEE (reference sequence). Losses at the gene ends were 1 base for V and 7 bases for J; bases not matched to a gene: 9. This CDR3 has 16 residues. The CDR3 coding sequence is TGTGCCAGCAGCTTGAGAGAGGGACAGGGGGCGAGGGAGCAGTACTTC. It yields the protein CASSLREGQGAREQYF.

This chain joins TRBV18 and TRBJ2-2; 10 bases are shared with TRBD1. V gave up 3 bases and J gave up 2 bases; unmatched junction bases: 3. There are 16 residues in the CDR3. Germline assignment: CDR1 KGHSH and CDR2 LQKENI. This CDR3 is CASSPTGGFNTGELFF. CDR3 nucleotides: TGTGCCAGCTCACCGACAGGGGGCTTTAACACCGGGGAGCTGTTTTTT.

This clone has only one observation. Here the CDR3 DNA reads TGTGCCTGGAGTGGTGGAATTAGAGACTACGAGCAGTACTTC. This codes for CAWSGGIRDYEQYF. The chain combines TRBV30 with TRBJ2-7; D not resolved. Trimming removed 1 base from V and 3 bases from J, with 13 bases in between. Germline values: CDR1 GTSNPN, CDR2 SVGIG (reference sequence). The CDR3 has 14 residues.

By sample fraction, this clone is medium-sized. The chain joins TRBV2 to TRBJ2-3; D remains ambiguous. The V end was cut by 5 bases, the J end by 2 bases, with 5 bases between. The germline V gene encodes CDR1 SNHLY and CDR2 FYNNEI. The CDR3 consists of 12 residues. The CDR3 region has the DNA TGTGCCAGCAGTTACTCCACAGATACGCAGTATTTT. Amino acids: CASSYSTDTQYF.

The genes are TRBV2 and TRBJ2-5; D tentatively reads TRBD1 or TRBD2 (5 bases each). Trimming took off 5 bases at V and 5 bases at J, with 12 bases between the two ends. The germline gives CDR1 SNHLY, CDR2 FYNNEI. The CDR3 loop spans 13 amino acids. CDR3 DNA: TGTGCCAGCAGTAGGGACCGACGGGAGACCCAGTACTTC. Its translation: CASSRDRRETQYF.

Of note for this clone: The junction departs from the called germline gene at one end, perhaps through a read error. The CDR3 DNA is TGTGCCAGCACCTTGTACAGGGCGAACACCGGGGAGCTGTTTTTT. The encoded protein is CASTLYRANTGELFF. The chain links TRBV5-6 to TRBJ2-2; the D gene is possibly TRBD1 (6 bases). Per the germline V gene, CDR1 is SGHDT and CDR2 is YYEEEE. The CDR3 is made up of 15 amino acids.

The CDR3 here is CASSRTAAVVGETQYF. CDR3 in DNA: TGTGCCAGCAGCCGCACGGCCGCGGTGGTAGGTGAGACCCAGTACTTC. This rearrangement joins TRBV7-8 to TRBJ2-5; D not certain. The CDR3 sequence is 16 residues long. Between the trimmed V and J ends, which lost 5 bases and 5 bases, there was a span of 21 bases. Germline V CDR1 and CDR2: SGHVS, FQNEAQ.

CDR3 region: CASRRTSGRDYEQYF. The DNA for the CDR3 is TGTGCCAGCAGGCGGACTAGCGGGAGGGACTACGAGCAGTACTTC. V gene TRBV11-2 combines with J gene TRBJ2-7, with 15 bases identical to TRBD2. Germline CDR1 and CDR2: SGHAT and FQNNGV. J was trimmed by 3 bases and V by 6 bases; bases with no gene match: 3. This CDR3 has 15 residues.

J is TRBJ2-3 and V is TRBV7-2; 8 bases map to TRBD2. J was trimmed by 3 bases and V by 2 bases; bases with no gene match: 7. Germline V gene sequence: CDR1 SGHTA, CDR2 FQGNSA. This CDR3 comprises 16 residues. CDR3 loop: CASSLRASGFTDTQYF. The CDR3 DNA is TGTGCCAGCAGCTTAAGGGCTAGCGGGTTTACAGATACGCAGTATTTT.

The rearrangement uses TRBV19 and TRBJ2-7; TRBD2 matches at 8 bases. Losses at the gene ends were 4 bases for V and 1 base for J; bases not matched to a gene: 3. The CDR3 sequence is 14 residues long. CDR1 and CDR2 (germline): LNHDA, SQIVND (reference sequence). The chain's CDR3 is CASSRGLESYEQYF. The CDR3 DNA is TGTGCCAGTAGTAGGGGACTAGAATCCTACGAGCAGTACTTC.